This TCR beta chain stems from a study of blood T cell repertoires in COVID-19. The assay was immunoSEQ multiplex PCR, and TCRdb's table has in-frame clones only and misses some. The table lists a few hundred thousand clones, 80% to 90% of them singletons, with 5% to 7.5% in the top ten. Germline CDR1 reads SGHRS; CDR2 reads YFSETQ. V lost 0 bases and J lost 5; bases outside the gene matches: 7. This CDR3 region has 17 residues. The sequencing input was peripheral blood. This rearrangement joins TRBV5-1 to TRBJ2-3, with 12 bases identical to TRBD2. This TCR derives from a man younger than 35 who had recovered from COVID-19. CDR3 region: CASSLATASGGGDTQYF. The CDR3 nucleotides are TGCGCCAGCAGCTTGGCCACGGCTAGCGGGGGGGGAGATACGCAGTATTTT.